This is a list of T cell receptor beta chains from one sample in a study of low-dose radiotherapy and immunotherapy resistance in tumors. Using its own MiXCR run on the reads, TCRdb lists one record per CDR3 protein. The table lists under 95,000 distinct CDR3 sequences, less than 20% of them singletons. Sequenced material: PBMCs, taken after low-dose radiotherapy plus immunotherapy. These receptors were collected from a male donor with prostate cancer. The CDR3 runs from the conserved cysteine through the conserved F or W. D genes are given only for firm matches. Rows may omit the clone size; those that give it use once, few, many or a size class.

CDR3aa: CASSLGNNSPLHF
CDR3nt: TGTGCCAGCAGTTTGGGTAATAATTCACCCCTCCACTTT
v_gene: TRBV27
abundance: few
d_gene: NA
j_gene: TRBJ1-6

CDR3aa: CASSSQFSSRETQYF
CDR3nt: TGTGCCAGCAGCTCCCAGTTTAGTAGTAGAGAGACCCAGTACTTC
v_gene: TRBV7-2
abundance: many
d_gene: NA
j_gene: TRBJ2-5

CDR3aa: CASSLGETSNITARHRGAVFF
CDR3nt: NA
v_gene: TRBV5-1
abundance: NA
d_gene: NA
j_gene: TRBJ2-2

CDR3aa: CASSPTGHEQYF
CDR3nt: TGTGCCAGCAGCCCAACCGGGCACGAGCAGTACTTC
v_gene: TRBV3-1
abundance: many
d_gene: NA
j_gene: TRBJ2-7

CDR3aa: CASRQVGSFYEQYF
CDR3nt: TGTGCCAGCCGCCAAGTCGGGAGTTTCTACGAGCAGTACTTC
v_gene: TRBV7-2
abundance: NA
d_gene: NA
j_gene: TRBJ2-7

CDR3aa: CSAFQGGTEAFF
CDR3nt: TGCAGTGCTTTTCAGGGGGGCACTGAAGCTTTCTTT
v_gene: TRBV20-1
abundance: NA
d_gene: TRBD1
j_gene: TRBJ1-1

CDR3aa: CASSVGPSYEQYF
CDR3nt: TGTGCCAGCAGTGTCGGACCCTCCTACGAGCAGTACTTC
v_gene: TRBV7-9
abundance: many
d_gene: NA
j_gene: TRBJ2-7

CDR3aa: CASSLKSAGEGHEQFF
CDR3nt: TGCGCCAGCAGCTTGAAATCAGCGGGGGAGGGTCATGAGCAGTTCTTC
v_gene: TRBV5-1
abundance: many
d_gene: TRBD2
j_gene: TRBJ2-1

CDR3aa: CASSLGAGGLGTDTQYF
CDR3nt: TGTGCCAGCAGCTTAGGGGCAGGGGGCTTGGGCACAGATACGCAGTATTTT
v_gene: TRBV7-6
abundance: many
d_gene: TRBD1
j_gene: TRBJ2-3

CDR3aa: CASSRDYNVQIF
CDR3nt: TGTGCCAGCAGCAGGGACTACAATGTGCAGATCTTC
v_gene: TRBV9
abundance: NA
d_gene: TRBD2
j_gene: TRBJ2-1

CDR3aa: CASSYDRGAGYGYTF
CDR3nt: TGTGCCAGCAGTTACGACAGGGGTGCCGGGTATGGCTACACCTTC
v_gene: TRBV6-1
abundance: NA
d_gene: TRBD1
j_gene: TRBJ1-2

CDR3aa: CASSSNQQDYEQYF
CDR3nt: TGTGCCAGCAGTTCCAACCAACAGGACTACGAGCAGTACTTC
v_gene: TRBV12-3/TRBV12-4
abundance: many
d_gene: NA
j_gene: TRBJ2-7

CDR3aa: CASGVASSYNEQFF
CDR3nt: TGTGCCAGCGGGGTGGCGAGCTCCTACAATGAGCAGTTCTTC
v_gene: TRBV7-2
abundance: many
d_gene: NA
j_gene: TRBJ2-1

CDR3aa: CASSFAGAGNEQFF
CDR3nt: TGTGCCAGCAGTTTCGCGGGAGCGGGCAATGAGCAGTTCTTC
v_gene: TRBV27
abundance: many
d_gene: TRBD2
j_gene: TRBJ2-1

CDR3aa: CASSSNPAGDSGELFF
CDR3nt: TGTGCCAGCAGCTCAAACCCAGCGGGAGATTCCGGGGAGCTGTTTTTT
v_gene: TRBV13
abundance: NA
d_gene: TRBD2
j_gene: TRBJ2-2